Each of the 21 T cell receptor beta chains below was sequenced from the same sample in a study of T cell responses to AZD1222 COVID-19 vaccine. Measured with immunoSEQ multiplex PCR; TCRdb has only the in-frame clones, and not every one. The sample contains 80,000 to 100,000 clones, around 90% of which appear only once. The material sequenced was peripheral blood, taken 28 days after the second AZD1222 dose. Receptor source: an adult who received the AZD1222 COVID-19 vaccine.

The chain has TRBV28 and TRBJ1-2, with D perhaps matching TRBD1 (5 bases). Trimming stripped 2 bases from V and 7 bases from J, with 11 bases between. This CDR3 contains 13 residues. From germline, CDR1 is MDHEN and CDR2 SYDVKM. The chain's CDR3 is CASSLRDRIGYTF. CDR3 DNA sequence: TGTGCCAGCAGTTTAAGGGACCGGATTGGCTACACCTTC.

The J gene is TRBJ2-7, the V gene TRBV6-2 or TRBV6-3; D might be TRBD1 (7 bases). The length of the CDR3 is 15 residues. Per germline, CDR1 MNHEY and CDR2 SVGEGT. Trimming took 4 bases from V and 3 from J, leaving 16 bases between them. The CDR3 spells CASSSGGNSGYEQYF. In DNA, the CDR3 is TGTGCCAGCAGTTCAGGGGGGAACTCGGGCTACGAGCAGTACTTC.

The chain is built from TRBV18 and TRBJ1-2, with D perhaps TRBD1 (5 bases). This CDR3 contains 14 residues. Germline values: CDR1 KGHSH, CDR2 LQKENI. The V end was cut by 2 bases, the J end by 8 bases, with 15 bases between. CDR3 DNA: TGTGCCAGCTCACCAAGGACAATAACCCTCGGCTACACCTTC. Amino acids: CASSPRTITLGYTF.

The chain is built from TRBV6-2 or TRBV6-3 and TRBJ1-5; 7 nucleotides agree with TRBD1. This CDR3 spans 17 amino acids. Germline assignment: CDR1 MNHEY and CDR2 SVGEGT. V dropped 2 bases and J dropped 0; count of bases not matched to a gene: 7. The CDR3 DNA is TGTGCCAGCAGTTACGGGGTGGGACAGCATAGCAATCAGCCCCAGCATTTT. Translated, it gives CASSYGVGQHSNQPQHF.

The chain is built from TRBV23-1 and TRBJ1-5, with D uncertain. TRBV23-1 is identified as an open reading frame with a role that is uncertain. Trimming took 4 bases from V and 0 from J, leaving 10 bases between them. This CDR3 is built from 15 residues. As DNA, the CDR3 is TGCGCCAGCAGTCCTCAGAGAGGTAGCAATCAGCCCCAGCATTTT. Translation gives CASSPQRGSNQPQHF.

V gene TRBV5-4 combines with J gene TRBJ2-7; D is undetermined. Germline loops: CDR1 SGHNT, CDR2 YYREEE (reference sequence). The V gene lost 4 bases and the J gene lost 4 bases, with 15 bases spanning the gap. CDR3 length: 14 amino acids. The CDR3 nucleotides are TGTGCCAGCAGCCACAATGGTGGATTTTACGAGCAGTACTTC. The encoded protein is CASSHNGGFYEQYF.

The table lists this clone with a count of one. The chain joins TRBV18 to TRBJ2-7; D is perhaps TRBD2 (6 bases). In germline, CDR1 is KGHSH, CDR2 LQKENI. Deletions cut 3 bases from V and 2 bases from J, with 14 bases between. The CDR3 consists of 15 residues. As DNA, the CDR3 is TGTGCCAGCTCACCTCGGGGAGGCAACCCCTACGAGCAGTACTTC. This sequence encodes CASSPRGGNPYEQYF.

This chain connects TRBV28 to TRBJ2-7; D unresolved. V lost 3 bases, J lost 5 bases, and 11 bases lay in between. Germline V gene sequence: CDR1 MDHEN, CDR2 SYDVKM. The CDR3 contains 13 residues. The CDR3 DNA sequence: TGTGCCAGCAGTTTGCTGGGGTCCCACGAGCAGTACTTC. It is translated as CASSLLGSHEQYF.

The chain has TRBV4-3 and TRBJ2-1, with 8 nucleotides matching TRBD2. The germline gives CDR1 LGHNA, CDR2 YSLEER. The trim removed 0 bases at V and 8 bases at J, leaving 9 bases unmatched. The length of the CDR3 is 16 residues. Here the CDR3 DNA reads TGCGCCAGCAGCCAAGATCTCCCCGGGGGGGCGGATGAGCAGTTCTTC. This codes for CASSQDLPGGADEQFF.

This chain joins TRBV5-6 and TRBJ2-5; D might be TRBD1 (5 bases). The V gene's germline CDR1 is SGHDT and CDR2 YYEEEE. This CDR3 is 14 amino acids long. The V gene lost 1 base and the J gene lost 5 bases, with 12 bases spanning the gap. This CDR3 is CASSLWGAGETQYF. CDR3 nucleotides: TGTGCCAGCAGCTTGTGGGGCGCAGGGGAGACCCAGTACTTC.

This sequence joins TRBV5-1 and TRBJ1-6; D gene uncertain. The CDR3 contains 15 residues. The germline V gene has CDR1 SGHRS and CDR2 YFSETQ. V was trimmed by 4 bases and J by 8 bases, leaving 16 bases between them. The CDR3 region has the DNA TGCGCCAGCAGCCCAGCGGGAGTGACCGATTCACCCCTCCACTTT. It specifies CASSPAGVTDSPLHF.

J is TRBJ1-4 and V is TRBV7-9; no firm D call. CDR1 and CDR2 (germline): SEHNR, FQNEAQ (reference sequence). Deletions cut 3 bases from V and 3 bases from J, with 14 bases between. This CDR3 has 16 residues. In nucleotides, the CDR3 is TGTGCCAGCAGCTTCCCGAAAGGGAATCCTAATGAAAAACTGTTTTTT. Its translation is CASSFPKGNPNEKLFF.

V is TRBV7-6 and J is TRBJ2-3; D remains ambiguous. CDR3 size: 15 residues. Trimming removed 3 bases at V and 6 bases at J, with 16 bases between. Germline CDR1 is SGHVS and CDR2 is FNYEAQ. CDR3 residues: CASSLSTLLADTQYF. DNA for the CDR3: TGTGCCAGCAGCTTGTCTACCCTATTAGCCGATACGCAGTATTTT.

V gene TRBV27 combines with J gene TRBJ1-2, with a weak D call TRBD1 (5 bases). Germline CDR1 reads MNHEY; CDR2 reads SMNVEV (reference sequence). V gave up 0 bases and J gave up 2 bases, with 10 bases separating them. The CDR3 is 15 amino acids. CDR3 residues: CASSLSTGGNYGYTF. In DNA form, the CDR3 reads TGTGCCAGCAGTTTATCGACCGGGGGGAACTATGGCTACACCTTC.

The genes are TRBV3-1 (or the pseudogene TRBV3-2) and TRBJ2-5, with D perhaps assigned TRBD1 or TRBD2 (7 bases each). This CDR3 comprises 17 residues. The germline V and J ends were trimmed by 0 bases and 4 bases, with 18 bases remaining between them. The germline V gene has CDR1 LGHDT and CDR2 YNNKEL (reference sequence). CDR3 nucleotides: TGTGCCAGCAGCCAAGATCCCACAGGGGAGGGAGTAGAGACCCAGTACTTC. Its translation: CASSQDPTGEGVETQYF.

This rearrangement joins TRBV11-2 to TRBJ2-3; 8 bases are shared with TRBD1. In germline, CDR1 is SGHAT, CDR2 FQNNGV. CDR3 length: 16 residues. V lost 3 bases to trimming and J lost 3 bases; unmatched junction nucleotides: 8. CDR3 in DNA: TGTGCCAGCAGCTTCCAGGGGGCGGTGGGGACAGATACGCAGTATTTT. Translated: CASSFQGAVGTDTQYF.

V is TRBV19 and J is TRBJ1-2; 7 nucleotides agree with TRBD1. The ends lost 5 bases at V and 0 bases at J; junction bases unmatched: 3. Germline loops: CDR1 LNHDA, CDR2 SQIVND (reference sequence). The CDR3 totals 14 residues. CDR3 protein: CASSRDSSNYGYTF. In nucleotides, the CDR3 is TGTGCCAGTAGTCGGGACAGTTCTAACTATGGCTACACCTTC.

This clone was counted a few times. The chain joins TRBV7-2 to TRBJ2-4; no clear D. Per the germline V gene, CDR1 is SGHTA and CDR2 is FQGNSA. Trimming took off 7 bases at V and 0 bases at J, with 10 bases between the two ends. The CDR3 consists of 14 residues. The CDR3 region is CASTDGIAKNIQYF. CDR3 bases: TGTGCCAGCACCGACGGAATAGCCAAAAACATTCAGTACTTC.

V usage is TRBV27 and J usage is TRBJ2-7; 10 bases align to TRBD1. There are 14 residues in the CDR3. Germline V gene data show CDR1 as MNHEY and CDR2 as SMNVEV (reference sequence). V lost 6 bases and J lost 2; bases outside the gene matches: 4. This CDR3 is CASRGQGRAYEQYF. CDR3 coding DNA: TGTGCCAGCAGGGGACAGGGGAGGGCCTACGAGCAGTACTTC.

The chain has TRBV5-1 and TRBJ2-1; 14 bases align to TRBD2. With V trimmed by 0 bases and J by 2 bases, 19 bases remained unmatched. Germline CDR1 and CDR2: SGHRS and YFSETQ. This CDR3 has 23 amino acids. The CDR3 coding sequence is TGCGCCAGCAGCTTGGCTTACCGACTAGCGGGGGGGCAATATGTGTTAACCTACAATGAGCAGTTCTTC. It encodes CASSLAYRLAGGQYVLTYNEQFF.

The chain links TRBV4-1 to TRBJ1-4; D remains ambiguous. Germline CDR1 MGHRA, CDR2 YSYEKL. CDR3 length: 13 amino acids. Between the trimmed V and J ends, which lost 5 bases and 8 bases, there was a span of 12 bases. This CDR3 is CASSGYGREKLFF. DNA of the CDR3: TGCGCCAGCAGCGGCTACGGGAGGGAAAAACTGTTTTTT.